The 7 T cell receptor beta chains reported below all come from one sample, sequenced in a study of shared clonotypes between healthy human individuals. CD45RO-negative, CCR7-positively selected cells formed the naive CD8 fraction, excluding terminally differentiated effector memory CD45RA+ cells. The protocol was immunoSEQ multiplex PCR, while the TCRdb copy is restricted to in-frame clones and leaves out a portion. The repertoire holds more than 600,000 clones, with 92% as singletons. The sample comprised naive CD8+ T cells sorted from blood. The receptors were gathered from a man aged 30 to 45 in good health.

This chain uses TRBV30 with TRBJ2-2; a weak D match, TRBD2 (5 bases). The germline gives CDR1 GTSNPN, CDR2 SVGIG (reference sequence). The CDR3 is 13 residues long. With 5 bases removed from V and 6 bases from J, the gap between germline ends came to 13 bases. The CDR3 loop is CAWVPGSPGELFF. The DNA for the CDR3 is TGTGCCTGGGTCCCGGGGTCCCCCGGGGAGCTGTTTTTT.

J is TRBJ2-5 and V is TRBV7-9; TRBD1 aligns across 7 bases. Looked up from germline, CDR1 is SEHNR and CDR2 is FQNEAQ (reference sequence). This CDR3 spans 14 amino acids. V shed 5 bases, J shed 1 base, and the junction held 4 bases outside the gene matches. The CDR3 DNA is TGTGCCAGCAGCAGCCGGGACAGCCAAGAGACCCAGTACTTC. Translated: CASSSRDSQETQYF.

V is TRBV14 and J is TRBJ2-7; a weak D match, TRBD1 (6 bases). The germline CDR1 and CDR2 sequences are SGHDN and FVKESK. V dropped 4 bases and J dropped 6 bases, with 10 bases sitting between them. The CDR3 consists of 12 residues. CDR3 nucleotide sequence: TGTGCCAGCAGCCCTGACAGGTTCGAGCAGTACTTC. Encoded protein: CASSPDRFEQYF.

CDR3 in DNA: TGCGCCAGCAGCCAGAACCCGGACAGTTATGGCTACACCTTC. It translates to CASSQNPDSYGYTF. The chain combines TRBV4-3 with TRBJ1-2; tentatively, D is TRBD1 (6 bases). V was cut by 3 bases and J by 5 bases, with 13 bases left in between. The CDR3 length is 14 residues. CDR1 LGHNA and CDR2 YSLEER come from the germline V gene.

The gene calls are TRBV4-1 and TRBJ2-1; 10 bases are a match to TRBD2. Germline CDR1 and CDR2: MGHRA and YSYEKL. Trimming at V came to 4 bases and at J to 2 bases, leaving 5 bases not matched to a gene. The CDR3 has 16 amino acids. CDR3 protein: CASSPRLAGPYNEQFF. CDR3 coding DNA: TGCGCCAGCAGCCCCCGACTAGCGGGCCCCTACAATGAGCAGTTCTTC.

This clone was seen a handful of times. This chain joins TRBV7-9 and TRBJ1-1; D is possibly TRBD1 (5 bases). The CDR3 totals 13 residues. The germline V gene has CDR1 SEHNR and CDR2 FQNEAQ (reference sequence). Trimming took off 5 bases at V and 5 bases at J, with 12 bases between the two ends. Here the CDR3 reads CASSQGARTEAFF. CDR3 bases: TGTGCCAGCAGCCAAGGGGCGCGGACTGAAGCTTTCTTT. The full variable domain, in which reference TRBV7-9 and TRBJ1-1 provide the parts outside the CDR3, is DTGVSQNPRHKITKRGQNVTFRCDPISEHNRLYWYRQTLGQGPEFLTYFQNEAQLEKSRLLSDRFSAERPKGSFSTLEIQRTEQGDSAMYLCASSQGARTEAFFGQGTRLTVV.

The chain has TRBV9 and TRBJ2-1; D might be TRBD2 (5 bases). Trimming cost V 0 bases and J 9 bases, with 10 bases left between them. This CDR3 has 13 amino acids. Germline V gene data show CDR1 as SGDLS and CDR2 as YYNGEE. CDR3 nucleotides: TGTGCCAGCAGCGTAGTTCACGCGGGTGAGCAGTTCTTC. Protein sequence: CASSVVHAGEQFF.